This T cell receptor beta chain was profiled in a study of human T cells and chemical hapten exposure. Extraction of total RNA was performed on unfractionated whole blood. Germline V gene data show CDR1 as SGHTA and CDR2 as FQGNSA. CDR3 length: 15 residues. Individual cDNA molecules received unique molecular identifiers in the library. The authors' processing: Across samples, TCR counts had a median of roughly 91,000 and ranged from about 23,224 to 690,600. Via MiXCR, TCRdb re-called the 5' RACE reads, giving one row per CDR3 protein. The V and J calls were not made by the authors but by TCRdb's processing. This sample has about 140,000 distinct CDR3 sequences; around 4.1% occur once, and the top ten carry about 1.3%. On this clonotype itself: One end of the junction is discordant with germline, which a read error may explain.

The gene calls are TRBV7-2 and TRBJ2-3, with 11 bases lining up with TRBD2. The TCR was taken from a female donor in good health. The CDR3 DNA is TGTGCCAGCAGGTTAGCGGGGGGGCCAATAGATACGCAGTATTTT. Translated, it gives CASRLAGGPIDTQYF.